Sequencing of this T cell receptor beta chain was carried out in a study of OX40 agonist ivuxolimab in advanced cancers. Study details: Head and neck, renal cell, melanoma or hepatocellular carcinoma were the cancers that dose-escalation patients had. Partial responses were seen in three patients, one with hepatocellular carcinoma and two with cutaneous melanoma.

Here immunoSEQ multiplex PCR was the method, and the copy in TCRdb shows in-frame clones only, minus some. The data hold 74,000 or so clones, with 86% observed a single time. CDR3 size: 13 residues. Germline V gene data show CDR1 as SNHLY and CDR2 as FYNNEI. Trimming took off 6 bases at V and 10 bases at J, with 13 bases between the two ends. The chain couples TRBV2 to TRBJ1-6; tentatively, D is TRBD1 (5 bases). This sequence was found in an adult with an advanced solid tumor such as melanoma, head and neck, liver or kidney cancer. The specimen was CD4+ or CD8+ T cells sorted from blood, collected in a trial of the OX40 agonist ivuxolimab. CDR3 loop: CASSLGGVSPLHF. The CDR3 region has the DNA TGTGCCAGCAGCCTCGGGGGGGTGTCACCCCTCCACTTT.